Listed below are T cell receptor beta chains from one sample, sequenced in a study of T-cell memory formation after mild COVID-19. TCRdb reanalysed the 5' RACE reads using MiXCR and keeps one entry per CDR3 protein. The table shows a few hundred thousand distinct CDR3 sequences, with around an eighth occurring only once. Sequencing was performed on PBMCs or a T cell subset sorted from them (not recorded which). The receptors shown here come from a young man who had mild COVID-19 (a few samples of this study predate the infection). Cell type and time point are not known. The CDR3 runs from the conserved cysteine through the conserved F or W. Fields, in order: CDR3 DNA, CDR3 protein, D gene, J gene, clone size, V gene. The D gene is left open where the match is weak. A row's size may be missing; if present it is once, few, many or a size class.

cdr3_nt: TGTGCCAGTAGTTTTCGACAGGAGGGACAGCCCCAGCATTTT
cdr3_aa: CASSFRQEGQPQHF
d_call: .
j_call: TRBJ1-5
clone_size: .
v_call: TRBV19

cdr3_nt: TGCGCCAGCAGCCCTAGGGACAGGGGGCCCATAGGCTATGGCTACACCTTC
cdr3_aa: CASSPRDRGPIGYGYTF
d_call: TRBD1
j_call: TRBJ1-2
clone_size: once
v_call: TRBV4-1

cdr3_nt: TGCGCCAGCAGCTTGGCCCTACGGACTAGCGGGGGGACCAAAGAGACCCAGTACTTC
cdr3_aa: CASSLALRTSGGTKETQYF
d_call: TRBD2
j_call: TRBJ2-5
clone_size: few
v_call: TRBV5-1

cdr3_nt: TGTGCCAGCAGCCAACCCTGGACAGGGCCTAAAGGGCTGTTTTTT
cdr3_aa: CASSQPWTGPKGLFF
d_call: TRBD1
j_call: TRBJ1-4
clone_size: .
v_call: TRBV11-2

cdr3_nt: TGTGCCTGGGATCTTGCGCTAGGGGGGAACACCGGGGAGCTGTTTTTT
cdr3_aa: CAWDLALGGNTGELFF
d_call: .
j_call: TRBJ2-2
clone_size: many
v_call: TRBV30

cdr3_nt: TGCAGCGTTGAATTAGGTACAGGGAAAAACGAGCAGTACTTC
cdr3_aa: CSVELGTGKNEQYF
d_call: .
j_call: TRBJ2-7
clone_size: many
v_call: TRBV29-1

cdr3_nt: TGCGCCAGCAGCCACCCTATAACCTACAGAGGGAAAGGGGATACGCAGTATTTT
cdr3_aa: CASSHPITYRGKGDTQYF
d_call: .
j_call: TRBJ2-3
clone_size: few
v_call: TRBV4-1

cdr3_nt: TGTGCCGGAGCGGGGGGCGGGCCCTCAGATACGCAGTATTTT
cdr3_aa: CAGAGGGPSDTQYF
d_call: TRBD2
j_call: TRBJ2-3
clone_size: few
v_call: TRBV12-3/TRBV12-4

cdr3_nt: TGTGCCAGCAGCTTAGCGCGAACCGGGGGGACCCAGTACTTC
cdr3_aa: CASSLARTGGTQYF
d_call: .
j_call: TRBJ2-5
clone_size: few
v_call: TRBV7-8

cdr3_nt: TGTGCCAGCAGCGCCCGTGGGGACACCTCCTACAATGAGCAGTTCTTC
cdr3_aa: CASSARGDTSYNEQFF
d_call: .
j_call: TRBJ2-1
clone_size: many
v_call: TRBV9

cdr3_nt: TGTGCCAGCAGCTTACAACTCAGTCTAGATACGCAGTATTTT
cdr3_aa: CASSLQLSLDTQYF
d_call: .
j_call: TRBJ2-3
clone_size: few
v_call: TRBV7-2

cdr3_nt: TGTGCCAGCAGCAAACAGGGGGCCACAGATACGCAGTATTTT
cdr3_aa: CASSKQGATDTQYF
d_call: TRBD1
j_call: TRBJ2-3
clone_size: few
v_call: TRBV9

cdr3_nt: TGCGCCAGCAGCTTGGACGGCAGTGCACACCTCCACTTT
cdr3_aa: CASSLDGSAHLHF
d_call: .
j_call: TRBJ1-6
clone_size: .
v_call: TRBV5-1

cdr3_nt: TGTGCCAGCAGCGTAGGGACAACAACTAATGAAAAACTGTTTTTT
cdr3_aa: CASSVGTTTNEKLFF
d_call: .
j_call: TRBJ1-4
clone_size: few
v_call: TRBV9

cdr3_nt: TGTGCCAGCAACGCCGGGGGATCCAATGAGCAGTTCTTC
cdr3_aa: CASNAGGSNEQFF
d_call: .
j_call: TRBJ2-1
clone_size: .
v_call: TRBV7-9

cdr3_nt: TGTGCCAGCAGTTACGGGGCCGGGGAGACCCAGTACTTC
cdr3_aa: CASSYGAGETQYF
d_call: .
j_call: TRBJ2-5
clone_size: .
v_call: TRBV6-6

cdr3_nt: TGTGCCAGCAGCTTGGGACAGGGGATAGCCAAAAACATTCAGTACTTC
cdr3_aa: CASSLGQGIAKNIQYF
d_call: TRBD1
j_call: TRBJ2-4
clone_size: many
v_call: TRBV5-5

cdr3_nt: TGTGCCAGCAGTCGATCTAGCGGGGGGGACAATGAGCAGTTCTTC
cdr3_aa: CASSRSSGGDNEQFF
d_call: TRBD2
j_call: TRBJ2-1
clone_size: few
v_call: TRBV7-2

cdr3_nt: TGTGCCAGCAGTGCTGGACTAGTAGAGACCCAGTACTTC
cdr3_aa: CASSAGLVETQYF
d_call: TRBD2
j_call: TRBJ2-5
clone_size: few
v_call: TRBV6-5

cdr3_nt: TGTGCCAGCAGCTCGAAACAGGGAAAGGCCGGGGAGCTGTTTTTT
cdr3_aa: CASSSKQGKAGELFF
d_call: .
j_call: TRBJ2-2
clone_size: many
v_call: TRBV7-2

cdr3_nt: TGCGCCAGCAGCCAGAACAGGAGAGGCGAGCAGTACTTC
cdr3_aa: CASSQNRRGEQYF
d_call: .
j_call: TRBJ2-7
clone_size: few
v_call: TRBV4-3

cdr3_nt: TGTGCCATCAGTGAGTTCAGCATAGCCAAAAACATTCAGTACTTC
cdr3_aa: CAISEFSIAKNIQYF
d_call: .
j_call: TRBJ2-4
clone_size: few
v_call: TRBV10-3

cdr3_nt: TGTGCCAGCACCAATCCCTCGTGGGGGAACGAGCAGTACTTC
cdr3_aa: CASTNPSWGNEQYF
d_call: .
j_call: TRBJ2-7
clone_size: .
v_call: TRBV11-2

cdr3_nt: TGTGCCAGCTCACCGAATCCGGGACGGGCACAAGGGACCCAGTACTTC
cdr3_aa: CASSPNPGRAQGTQYF
d_call: .
j_call: TRBJ2-5
clone_size: many
v_call: TRBV18

cdr3_nt: TGCAGTGCTCTAGGGCGGTATGGCTACACCTTC
cdr3_aa: CSALGRYGYTF
d_call: .
j_call: TRBJ1-2
clone_size: few
v_call: TRBV20-1

cdr3_nt: TGTGCCAGTAGGCTAGCGGGGGACCCCTCGGGGGATGAGCAGTTCTTC
cdr3_aa: CASRLAGDPSGDEQFF
d_call: TRBD2
j_call: TRBJ2-1
clone_size: few
v_call: TRBV19

cdr3_nt: TGTGCCAGCAGTCTAATACTTAACACTGAAGCTTTCTTT
cdr3_aa: CASSLILNTEAFF
d_call: .
j_call: TRBJ1-1
clone_size: many
v_call: TRBV12-3/TRBV12-4

cdr3_nt: TGTGCCATCAGCACCACAGGGGGCATGGATGAAAAACTGTTTTTT
cdr3_aa: CAISTTGGMDEKLFF
d_call: TRBD1
j_call: TRBJ1-4
clone_size: few
v_call: TRBV10-3

cdr3_nt: TGTGCCAGCAGTTACTCGATGGGACAGGGGCGTGGCATTCAGTACTTC
cdr3_aa: CASSYSMGQGRGIQYF
d_call: TRBD1
j_call: TRBJ2-4
clone_size: few
v_call: TRBV6-5

cdr3_nt: TGCGCCAGCAGCTTGGACAGTTTTAGCTCTGGGGCCAACGTCCTGACTTTC
cdr3_aa: CASSLDSFSSGANVLTF
d_call: .
j_call: TRBJ2-6
clone_size: few
v_call: TRBV5-1

cdr3_nt: TGTGCCAGTAGTAGCGGGGGGGACCGCGAGACCCAGTACTTC
cdr3_aa: CASSSGGDRETQYF
d_call: TRBD2
j_call: TRBJ2-5
clone_size: few
v_call: TRBV19

cdr3_nt: TGCGCCAGCAGCCCAGCCGGGACGGGGAGGACCGGGGAGCTGTTTTTT
cdr3_aa: CASSPAGTGRTGELFF
d_call: .
j_call: TRBJ2-2
clone_size: .
v_call: TRBV4-3

cdr3_nt: TGTGCCAGCAGCCAAGACCACGAGGGCTTCGGAAACACCATATATTTT
cdr3_aa: CASSQDHEGFGNTIYF
d_call: .
j_call: TRBJ1-3
clone_size: .
v_call: TRBV4-2

cdr3_nt: TGTGCCACCAGTGATCCTTTTGGGGGCGTGCAGTTCTTC
cdr3_aa: CATSDPFGGVQFF
d_call: .
j_call: TRBJ2-1
clone_size: many
v_call: TRBV24-1

cdr3_nt: TGCGCCAGCTCGCGGGACCGCATGGGGAACACTGAAGCTTTCTTT
cdr3_aa: CASSRDRMGNTEAFF
d_call: .
j_call: TRBJ1-1
clone_size: .
v_call: TRBV10-1

cdr3_nt: TGCGCCAGCCGACCCTTGGGACAGGGGTCGTACGAGCAGTACTTC
cdr3_aa: CASRPLGQGSYEQYF
d_call: TRBD1
j_call: TRBJ2-7
clone_size: .
v_call: TRBV5-1

cdr3_nt: TGCAGTGCTAGAGATGCTGCAGATACGCAGTATTTT
cdr3_aa: CSARDAADTQYF
d_call: .
j_call: TRBJ2-3
clone_size: many
v_call: TRBV20-1

cdr3_nt: TGTGCCAGCTCACCACTCGAGGGGGCGCTTGAAAAACTGTTTTTT
cdr3_aa: CASSPLEGALEKLFF
d_call: TRBD1
j_call: TRBJ1-4
clone_size: many
v_call: TRBV18

cdr3_nt: TGTGCCAGCAGCGCCGACCGACTAGCGGGGGGAAGGGAGCAGTTCTTC
cdr3_aa: CASSADRLAGGREQFF
d_call: TRBD2
j_call: TRBJ2-1
clone_size: many
v_call: TRBV7-2

cdr3_nt: TGCGCCAGCAGCCCTGGGACAGATCTACGTGAAAAACTGTTTTTT
cdr3_aa: CASSPGTDLREKLFF
d_call: TRBD1
j_call: TRBJ1-4
clone_size: few
v_call: TRBV5-1

cdr3_nt: TGTGCCAGCAGTTTGCTCCTTAACGAGCAGTACTTC
cdr3_aa: CASSLLLNEQYF
d_call: .
j_call: TRBJ2-7
clone_size: many
v_call: TRBV12-3/TRBV12-4

cdr3_nt: TGTGCCAGCAGTGAATTGGAGCGGGGTCAGGAGACCCAGTACTTC
cdr3_aa: CASSELERGQETQYF
d_call: TRBD2
j_call: TRBJ2-5
clone_size: .
v_call: TRBV25-1

cdr3_nt: TGTGCCAGCAGCTCATTATCATACGAGCAGTACTTC
cdr3_aa: CASSSLSYEQYF
d_call: .
j_call: TRBJ2-7
clone_size: many
v_call: TRBV7-9

cdr3_nt: TGCAGCTCCAGACAGACAGACACCGGGGAGCTGTTTTTT
cdr3_aa: CSSRQTDTGELFF
d_call: .
j_call: TRBJ2-2
clone_size: few
v_call: TRBV29-1

cdr3_nt: TGTGCCAGCAGCTTCGGACAGTACAATGAGCAGTTCTTC
cdr3_aa: CASSFGQYNEQFF
d_call: .
j_call: TRBJ2-1
clone_size: many
v_call: TRBV5-6

cdr3_nt: TGCGCCAGCAGCCAAGAGGGCCGGGGGCCGGGGGAGACCCAGTACTTC
cdr3_aa: CASSQEGRGPGETQYF
d_call: .
j_call: TRBJ2-5
clone_size: few
v_call: TRBV4-3